These 28 T cell receptor beta chains came from one sample sequenced in a study of OX40 agonist ivuxolimab in advanced cancers. Profiled with immunoSEQ multiplex PCR; TCRdb holds only in-frame clones, not every one. The table records roughly 80,000 clones, approximately 94% of them present only once. Here the sequenced sample was CD4+ or CD8+ T cells sorted from blood, taken in a trial of the OX40 agonist ivuxolimab. The receptors were sampled from an adult with an advanced solid tumor such as melanoma, head and neck, liver or kidney cancer.

The CDR3 DNA reads TGTGCCAGCAGTTTACGGGGGGACAGGGGGCGCCATTACGAGCAGTACTTC. This gives the protein CASSLRGDRGRHYEQYF. The chain employs TRBV27 and TRBJ2-7; the match to TRBD1 covers 12 bases. From germline, CDR1 is MNHEY and CDR2 SMNVEV (reference sequence). The CDR3 totals 17 residues. V lost 2 bases, J lost 4 bases, and 9 bases stayed unmatched.

The sample holds one count of this clone. The V and J genes are TRBV27 and TRBJ1-1, with TRBD1 identical over 9 bases. Germline V gene lookup returns CDR1 MNHEY and CDR2 SMNVEV (reference sequence). The junction had 2 bases not matched to a gene; V was cut back by 0 bases and J by 3 bases. This CDR3 spans 15 amino acids. The CDR3 DNA sequence: TGTGCCAGCAGTTTATCCGGGACAGGGCACACTGAAGCTTTCTTT. Encoded protein: CASSLSGTGHTEAFF.

V and J are TRBV28 and TRBJ1-1; D not resolved. The germline V and J ends were trimmed by 1 base and 0 bases, with 12 bases remaining between them. This CDR3 is 16 amino acids long. CDR1 and CDR2 (germline): MDHEN, SYDVKM. The CDR3, as DNA: TGTGCCAGCAGTTTATCCGCAGTTACCATGAACACTGAAGCTTTCTTT. Amino acid sequence: CASSLSAVTMNTEAFF.

The chain couples TRBV7-8 to TRBJ1-5; weak D call: TRBD1 (5 bases). This CDR3 is 16 amino acids long. The germline CDR1 and CDR2 sequences are SGHVS and FQNEAQ. Trimming left V 5 bases short and J 4 bases short, with 18 bases between. The CDR3 DNA follows: TGTGCCAGCAGCCTCCCCCAGGGCGCTCAAAATCAGCCCCAGCATTTT. Amino acid sequence: CASSLPQGAQNQPQHF.

This chain uses TRBV5-1 with TRBJ2-3; D ambiguous. The germline V gene encodes CDR1 SGHRS and CDR2 YFSETQ. CDR3 length: 16 amino acids. V lost 2 bases to trimming and J lost 0 bases, with 13 bases between them. The CDR3 is CASSFGNIPSTDTQYF. The CDR3 DNA sequence: TGCGCCAGCAGCTTCGGCAACATCCCTAGCACAGATACGCAGTATTTT. Full variable domain (rest looked up from reference TRBV5-1 and TRBJ2-3): KAGVTQTPRYLIKTRGQQVTLSCSPISGHRSVSWYQQTPGQGLQFLFEYFSETQRNKGNFPGRFSGRQFSNSRSEMNVSTLELGDSALYLCASSFGNIPSTDTQYFGPGTRLTVL.

The chain links TRBV19 to TRBJ1-1, with 8 bases identical to TRBD1. CDR3 size: 16 residues. In germline, CDR1 is LNHDA, CDR2 SQIVND (reference sequence). With 6 bases clipped from V and 3 bases from J, the junction kept 12 bases outside the gene matches. CDR3 DNA: TGTGCCAGTAGCGCAGACAGGGGATCTTTGTACACTGAAGCTTTCTTT. It is translated as CASSADRGSLYTEAFF.

The chain employs TRBV4-3 and TRBJ2-1, with D possibly TRBD1 on 5 matching bases. The CDR3 runs 14 residues. V was clipped by 0 bases and J by 5 bases, with 8 bases between them. Germline V CDR1 and CDR2: LGHNA, YSLEER. CDR3 region: CASSQDSGHNEQFF. CDR3 nucleotide sequence: TGCGCCAGCAGCCAAGATTCAGGGCACAATGAGCAGTTCTTC.

The chain carries TRBV19 and TRBJ1-2; TRBD1 agrees at 9 bases. This CDR3 has 15 amino acids. Trimming cost V 3 bases and J 3 bases; bases outside gene matches: 5. Germline V gene sequence: CDR1 LNHDA, CDR2 SQIVND (reference sequence). Here the CDR3 DNA reads TGTGCCAGTAGTATCAAACAGGGGGCGGACTATGGCTACACCTTC. Translating gives CASSIKQGADYGYTF.

The CDR3 protein is CSVEGVGRSYNEQFF. The CDR3 DNA reads TGCAGCGTTGAAGGGGTGGGTAGATCCTACAATGAGCAGTTCTTC. V and J are TRBV29-1 and TRBJ2-1; D unresolved. The germline V and J ends were trimmed by 1 base and 1 base, with 11 bases remaining between them. From germline, CDR1 is SQVTM and CDR2 ANQGSEA. This CDR3 comprises 15 residues.

The chain is built from TRBV4-3 and TRBJ1-5; D is unclear. Trimming cost V 2 bases and J 2 bases, with 10 bases left between them. The CDR3 spans 15 residues. Germline V gene lookup returns CDR1 LGHNA and CDR2 YSLEER. The CDR3 here is CASSQLLGGNQPQHF. The DNA of the CDR3 is TGCGCCAGCAGCCAATTACTGGGAGGCAATCAGCCCCAGCATTTT.

CDR3 loop: CASSVTSGRSDEQFF. The CDR3 nucleotides are TGTGCCAGCAGCGTTACTAGCGGGAGGAGCGATGAGCAGTTCTTC. This chain connects TRBV9 to TRBJ2-1; 12 bases match TRBD2. Germline CDR1 reads SGDLS; CDR2 reads YYNGEE. J was trimmed by 8 bases and V by 2 bases; bases with no gene match: 5. This CDR3 is built from 15 residues.

This clone was observed a few times. The rearrangement uses TRBV13 and TRBJ1-2; tentative D call: TRBD1 (6 bases). Trimming shortened V by 3 bases and J by 4 bases, and 15 bases separated the two germline ends. The CDR3 totals 15 residues. CDR1 is PRHDT, CDR2 FYEKMQ, per germline (reference sequence). Written as DNA, the CDR3 is TGTGCCAGCAGCTTGAGCCCCCAGGGGACCTATGGCTACACCTTC. It is translated as CASSLSPQGTYGYTF.

Only one count was recorded for this clone. The V and J genes are TRBV10-2 and TRBJ2-1, with 7 bases identical to TRBD2. The CDR3 runs to 15 residues. V shed 7 bases, J shed 1 base, and the junction held 7 bases outside the gene matches. CDR1 WSHSY and CDR2 SAAADI come from the germline V gene. The CDR3 coding sequence is TGCGCCAGCACCCTAGACGGGGGGTCCTACAATGAGCAGTTCTTC. Its translation is CASTLDGGSYNEQFF.

The chain employs TRBV28 and TRBJ1-4; 7 nucleotides line up with TRBD1. The CDR3 loop spans 18 amino acids. Germline V lookup: CDR1 MDHEN, CDR2 SYDVKM. V trimming: 5 bases; J trimming: 5 bases; junction bases outside the gene matches: 17. The CDR3 DNA is TGTGCCAGCAGTCCCATGGCCCCAACAGGGGAAAAGAATGAAAAACTGTTTTTT. Translation gives CASSPMAPTGEKNEKLFF.

This chain uses TRBV11-3 with TRBJ2-7; no definite D call. The V end lost 4 bases, the J end lost 1 base, and 8 bases lay between the germline ends. The CDR3 loop spans 13 amino acids. The V gene's germline CDR1 is SGHNT and CDR2 YENEEA. CDR3 coding DNA: TGTGCCAGCAGCTCGTCCGAATCCTACGAGCAGTACTTC. It codes for CASSSSESYEQYF.

This chain connects TRBV5-8 to TRBJ2-7, with 7 bases aligning to TRBD2. V shed 4 bases, J shed 3 bases, and the junction held 7 bases outside the gene matches. CDR3 length: 14 residues. CDR1 SGHTS and CDR2 YDEGEE come from the germline V gene. CDR3 nucleotide sequence: TGTGCCAGCAGCGTATCCAGGGACTACTACGAGCAGTACTTC. Residues: CASSVSRDYYEQYF.

This sequence joins TRBV4-3 and TRBJ2-2, with D unclear. The CDR3 contains 14 residues. CDR1 is LGHNA, CDR2 YSLEER, per germline. V lost 0 bases and J 7 bases, leaving 9 bases between the germline ends. The chain's CDR3 is CASSQDGGVGELFF. The CDR3, as DNA: TGCGCCAGCAGCCAAGATGGTGGGGTCGGGGAGCTGTTTTTT.

This clone was recorded once. This sequence joins TRBV29-1 and TRBJ1-5; 10 nucleotides agree with TRBD1. V gave up 6 bases and J gave up 6 bases; unmatched junction bases: 5. The CDR3 runs to 13 residues. Germline values: CDR1 SQVTM, CDR2 ANQGSEA. CDR3 protein: CSVLTGGGQPQHF. The CDR3 DNA reads as TGCAGCGTCTTGACAGGGGGCGGTCAGCCCCAGCATTTT.

The V gene is TRBV11-3, the J gene TRBJ2-5, with TRBD2 matching 11 bases. Germline V CDR1 and CDR2: SGHNT, YENEEA. CDR3 length: 15 residues. Germline trimming cut 5 bases from V and 4 bases from J; bases unmatched to any gene: 6. The CDR3 sequence: CASSMGLAVRETQYF. CDR3 coding DNA: TGTGCCAGCAGCATGGGACTAGCGGTCCGAGAGACCCAGTACTTC.

The chain links TRBV11-2 to TRBJ1-2; the D is unclear. CDR1 and CDR2 (germline): SGHAT, FQNNGV. The V end lost 1 base, the J end lost 4 bases, and 7 bases lay between the germline ends. The CDR3 is 13 amino acids. The CDR3 reads CASSLGNTYGYTF. The DNA for the CDR3 is TGTGCCAGCAGCTTAGGGAACACCTATGGCTACACCTTC.

V gene TRBV7-9 combines with J gene TRBJ1-3, with D tentatively TRBD1 (5 bases). This CDR3 region has 12 residues. The germline CDR1 and CDR2 sequences are SEHNR and FQNEAQ (reference sequence). Trimming removed 5 bases from V and 6 bases from J, with 8 bases in between. CDR3 DNA: TGTGCCAGCAGCCAGACAGAAAACACCATATATTTT. Its protein is CASSQTENTIYF.

The V call is TRBV7-9, the J call TRBJ2-2; a possible D gene is TRBD1 (6 bases). CDR1 and CDR2 from the germline V gene are SEHNR and FQNEAQ (reference sequence). V lost 3 bases to trimming and J lost 4 bases, with 9 bases between them. CDR3 size: 14 residues. DNA for the CDR3: TGTGCCAGCAGCTTTACAGGGCCCACCGGGGAGCTGTTTTTT. Its translation is CASSFTGPTGELFF. Supplemented by reference TRBV7-9 and TRBJ2-2, the full variable domain reads DTGVSQNPRHKITKRGQNVTFRCDPISEHNRLYWYRQTLGQGPEFLTYFQNEAQLEKSRLLSDRFSAERPKGSFSTLEIQRTEQGDSAMYLCASSFTGPTGELFFGEGSRLTVL.

The chain links TRBV4-1 to TRBJ2-1, with 9 bases that match TRBD2. Per the germline V gene, CDR1 is MGHRA and CDR2 is YSYEKL. The CDR3 extends over 16 amino acids. V trimming: 0 bases; J trimming: 7 bases; junction bases outside the gene matches: 7. The CDR3 is CASSQDRGGAFNEQFF. The CDR3 DNA reads TGCGCCAGCAGCCAAGATCGCGGGGGGGCCTTTAATGAGCAGTTCTTC.

This rearrangement joins TRBV5-6 to TRBJ2-7; 7 bases line up with TRBD1. In germline, CDR1 is SGHDT, CDR2 YYEEEE. The CDR3 sequence is 15 residues long. The J segment lost 5 bases and the V segment lost 0 bases, leaving 8 bases of the junction unmatched. The CDR3 bases are TGTGCCAGCAGCTTGGTTGGGACAGTACGCGACGAGCAGTACTTC. Its protein is CASSLVGTVRDEQYF.

Note on this clone: At one of its ends the junction is not consistent with the germline gene, which may arise from a read error. This chain joins TRBV7-2 and TRBJ2-2; TRBD2 agrees at 9 bases. In germline, CDR1 is SGHTA, CDR2 FQGNSA. CDR3 size: 13 residues. Here the CDR3 reads CASSLAGPGELFF. The CDR3, as DNA: TGTGCCAGCAGCCTAGCGGGACCCGGGGAGCTGTTTTTT.

This rearrangement joins TRBV4-3 to TRBJ2-1, with 9 bases fitting TRBD1. Unmatched junction bases numbered 2, after V lost 4 bases and J lost 1 base. The CDR3 consists of 15 residues. Looked up from germline, CDR1 is LGHNA and CDR2 is YSLEER. CDR3 protein: CASSPGTGSYNEQFF. The CDR3 DNA sequence: TGCGCCAGCAGCCCGGGGACAGGGTCCTACAATGAGCAGTTCTTC.

The V gene is TRBV9, the J gene TRBJ2-7; 9 bases are a match to TRBD2. Per the germline V gene, CDR1 is SGDLS and CDR2 is YYNGEE. The CDR3 is made up of 15 amino acids. Trimming at V came to 0 bases and at J to 5 bases, leaving 6 bases not matched to a gene. CDR3 bases: TGTGCCAGCAGCGTAGGGAGCGGGGGGACCAACGAGCAGTACTTC. Protein product: CASSVGSGGTNEQYF.

V usage is TRBV5-6 and J usage is TRBJ2-5; no reliable D call. The CDR3 sequence is 11 residues long. Trimming took off 4 bases at V and 2 bases at J, with 3 bases between the two ends. Germline V gives CDR1 SGHDT, CDR2 YYEEEE. CDR3 protein: CASSLQETQYF. The CDR3 region has the DNA TGTGCCAGCAGCCTACAAGAGACCCAGTACTTC.